The 24 T cell receptor beta chains in this list originate from one sample, sequenced in a study of blood T cell repertoires in COVID-19. Generated by immunoSEQ multiplex PCR, the TCRdb table keeps only in-frame clones and is missing some. The profile shows about 190,000 clones, about 81% of them singletons. The sample taken for sequencing was PBMCs or T cells enriched from blood (not recorded which). These receptors were taken from a woman in her twenties or thirties who had recovered from COVID-19.

The gene calls are TRBV27 and TRBJ2-3, with D tentatively TRBD1 (6 bases). From germline, CDR1 is MNHEY and CDR2 SMNVEV (reference sequence). V lost 5 bases and J lost 0, with 12 bases in between. The CDR3 runs to 15 residues. CDR3 DNA: TGTGCCAGCAGTCCCATCAGGGGAAGCACAGATACGCAGTATTTT. This sequence encodes CASSPIRGSTDTQYF.

This clone has just a few counts. The chain couples TRBV28 to TRBJ1-5; D is perhaps TRBD1 (6 bases). Germline CDR1 is MDHEN and CDR2 is SYDVKM. V gave up 3 bases and J gave up 3 bases, with 15 bases separating them. The CDR3 has 16 amino acids. In DNA, the CDR3 is TGTGCCAGCAGTTTGATGGCGGACAGCCCCAATCAGCCCCAGCATTTT. Translated, it gives CASSLMADSPNQPQHF.

The chain recombines TRBV19 with TRBJ2-5, with a tentative D call TRBD1 (6 bases). Trimming removed 6 bases from V and 0 bases from J, with 20 bases in between. Germline-derived CDR1 and CDR2 are LNHDA and SQIVND (reference sequence). This CDR3 spans 17 amino acids. CDR3 nucleotide sequence: TGTGCCAGTAGCCGGGGCCGGGACACTACGTACCAAGAGACCCAGTACTTC. Translating gives CASSRGRDTTYQETQYF.

This clone was recorded only once. In DNA, the CDR3 is TGTGCCAGCAGTTACTCGCCATGGACAGGGAATGAAAAACTGTTTTTT. It is translated as CASSYSPWTGNEKLFF. The rearrangement uses TRBV6-5 and TRBJ1-4; 8 positions agree with TRBD1. V was clipped by 0 bases and J by 5 bases; unmatched bases: 5. The CDR3 loop spans 16 amino acids. CDR1 and CDR2 from the germline V gene are MNHEY and SVGAGI.

This clone has more than one count but fewer than ten. This chain links TRBV28 with TRBJ1-2; D is possibly TRBD1 (5 bases). Germline V lookup: CDR1 MDHEN, CDR2 SYDVKM. V lost 6 bases and J 6 bases, leaving 14 bases between the germline ends. The CDR3 consists of 13 residues. The CDR3 region has the DNA TGTGCCAGCAGACCCAAGGGGATGGATGGCTACACCTTC. Protein sequence: CASRPKGMDGYTF.

The rearrangement uses TRBV11-2 and TRBJ2-3, with D possibly being TRBD2 (6 bases). The germline V gene has CDR1 SGHAT and CDR2 FQNNGV. This CDR3 region has 15 residues. V shed 3 bases and J shed 0 bases, with 10 bases lying between them. As DNA, the CDR3 is TGTGCCAGCAGCTTGGTCGCGGGGAGCACAGATACGCAGTATTTT. It specifies CASSLVAGSTDTQYF.

This clone was seen a few times. The V call is TRBV5-8, the J call TRBJ1-5; TRBD1 is a possible D gene (5 bases). The CDR3 runs to 20 residues. The V end was cut by 1 base, the J end by 3 bases, with 26 bases between. Germline CDR1 is SGHTS and CDR2 is YDEGEE. The CDR3 region has the DNA TGTGCCAGCAGCTTGCAGCAGTTCGTCAGCTGGGGCCCTTACAATCAGCCCCAGCATTTT. Its protein is CASSLQQFVSWGPYNQPQHF.

The V and J genes are TRBV13 and TRBJ1-2; TRBD1 matches 7 bases. V lost 2 bases, J lost 6 bases, and 6 bases stayed unmatched. Germline CDR1 reads PRHDT; CDR2 reads FYEKMQ (reference sequence). This CDR3 comprises 14 residues. CDR3 bases: TGTGCCAGCAGCTTACTACAGGGGATTGATGGCTACACCTTC. Protein: CASSLLQGIDGYTF.

The chain joins TRBV15 to TRBJ1-2; no definite D call. The CDR3 totals 13 residues. Germline V lookup: CDR1 LNHNV, CDR2 YYDKDF (reference sequence). Trimming removed 6 bases from V and 3 bases from J, with 11 bases in between. The CDR3 nucleotides are TGTGCCACCAGTGGGCCCTGGGACTATGGCTACACCTTC. Protein product: CATSGPWDYGYTF.

This clone was seen only a few times. The CDR3 region has the DNA TGTGCCAGCAGTGAAATTACAGGGGGCCGGCATAATTCACCCCTCCACTTT. This encodes CASSEITGGRHNSPLHF. The chain joins TRBV6-1 to TRBJ1-6; TRBD1 aligns across 9 bases. Germline CDR1 and CDR2: MNHNS and SASEGT. CDR3 length: 17 amino acids. After removal of 2 bases from V and 5 bases from J, the junction contained 7 bases not matched to a gene.

This chain joins TRBV27 and TRBJ2-2; 15 bases agree with TRBD2. Germline values: CDR1 MNHEY, CDR2 SMNVEV (reference sequence). J lost 2 bases, V lost 8 bases, and 15 bases had no gene match. This CDR3 spans 20 amino acids. CDR3 nucleotide sequence: TGTGCCAGCGCTCATCGACGGACTAGCGGGAGGGCCGTTAACACCGGGGAGCTGTTTTTT. This encodes CASAHRRTSGRAVNTGELFF.

The chain joins TRBV14 to TRBJ2-4, with D possibly being TRBD2 (5 bases). V lost 0 bases and J 8 bases, leaving 8 bases between the germline ends. The germline CDR1 and CDR2 sequences are SGHDN and FVKESK. CDR3 size: 13 residues. The CDR3 loop reads CASSQDHGDIQYF. CDR3 nucleotide sequence: TGTGCCAGCAGCCAAGATCACGGGGACATTCAGTACTTC. The complete variable domain, with remaining parts taken from reference TRBV14 and TRBJ2-4, reads EAGVTQFPSHSVIEKGQTVTLRCDPISGHDNLYWYRRVMGKEIKFLLHFVKESKQDESGMPNNRFLAERTGGTYSTLKVQPAELEDSGVYFCASSQDHGDIQYFGAGTRLSVL.

The gene calls are TRBV19 and TRBJ1-1, with D unclear. Germline V gene lookup returns CDR1 LNHDA and CDR2 SQIVND (reference sequence). V was clipped by 4 bases and J by 1 base, with 7 bases between them. The length of the CDR3 is 13 residues. CDR3 sequence: CASSSGGNTEAFF. The CDR3 coding sequence is TGTGCCAGTAGTAGTGGCGGGAACACTGAAGCTTTCTTT.

The chain joins TRBV18 to TRBJ2-3; D is unresolved. Trimming took off 0 bases at V and 3 bases at J, with 4 bases between the two ends. Germline V CDR1 and CDR2: KGHSH, LQKENI. The CDR3 spans 13 residues. CDR3 loop: CASSPPGTDTQYF. The DNA for the CDR3 is TGTGCCAGCTCACCACCCGGGACAGATACGCAGTATTTT.

The rearrangement uses TRBV7-3 and TRBJ2-1, with 10 positions matching TRBD1. The CDR3 runs 15 residues. J gave up 8 bases and V 5 bases, and 9 bases lay outside the gene matches. Germline V CDR1 and CDR2: SGHTA, FQGTGA. The CDR3 protein is CASSLRVGTGDEQFF. The DNA for the CDR3 is TGTGCCAGCAGCCTCCGAGTTGGGACAGGGGATGAGCAGTTCTTC.

The V gene is TRBV2, the J gene TRBJ2-1; possible D gene TRBD2, 5 bases. The CDR3 totals 14 residues. CDR1 and CDR2 from the germline V gene are SNHLY and FYNNEI. V lost 4 bases and J 7 bases, leaving 14 bases between the germline ends. CDR3 sequence reads: CASSGWMGDNEQFF. DNA for the CDR3: TGTGCCAGCAGTGGGTGGATGGGAGATAATGAGCAGTTCTTC.

The chain is built from TRBV10-1 and TRBJ1-6, with D unresolved. The CDR3 contains 13 residues. CDR1 is WNHNN and CDR2 is SYGVQD in the germline V gene (reference sequence). V was trimmed by 7 bases and J by 8 bases, leaving 12 bases between them. The CDR3 region is CASKLTLDSPLHF. The CDR3, as DNA: TGCGCCAGCAAACTGACTCTAGATTCACCCCTCCACTTT.

The chain combines TRBV3-1 (or the pseudogene TRBV3-2) with TRBJ2-2; no clear D gene. The CDR3 is made up of 16 amino acids. Germline-derived CDR1 and CDR2 are LGHDT and YNNKEL (reference sequence). With 4 bases removed from V and 0 bases from J, the gap between germline ends came to 12 bases. The chain's CDR3 is CASSPELGSNTGELFF. In DNA form, the CDR3 reads TGTGCCAGCAGCCCTGAACTGGGCTCGAACACCGGGGAGCTGTTTTTT.

This rearrangement joins TRBV27 to TRBJ2-3, with TRBD2 identical over 8 bases. CDR3 size: 15 residues. Trimming at V came to 5 bases and at J to 2 bases, leaving 6 bases not matched to a gene. Germline loops: CDR1 MNHEY, CDR2 SMNVEV (reference sequence). The CDR3: CASSLSGTPTDTQYF. CDR3 coding DNA: TGTGCCAGCAGTCTTAGCGGGACCCCCACAGATACGCAGTATTTT.

The chain uses TRBV19 and TRBJ2-1; 8 bases are a match to TRBD1. Germline assignment: CDR1 LNHDA and CDR2 SQIVND (reference sequence). The trim removed 5 bases at V and 1 base at J, leaving 7 bases unmatched. This CDR3 has 16 residues. The CDR3 is CASSVRTGMSYNEQFF. Here the CDR3 DNA reads TGTGCCAGTAGTGTTAGGACAGGGATGTCCTACAATGAGCAGTTCTTC.

This chain joins TRBV5-6 and TRBJ2-1; D gene unclear. The CDR3 has 11 amino acids. V dropped 2 bases and J dropped 7 bases, with 4 bases sitting between them. Germline CDR1 and CDR2: SGHDT and YYEEEE. The CDR3 is CASSFRNEQFF. The CDR3 DNA follows: TGTGCCAGCAGCTTCAGGAATGAGCAGTTCTTC.

The V and J genes are TRBV4-2 and TRBJ2-5; TRBD2 matches at 11 bases. This CDR3 contains 15 residues. Germline assignment: CDR1 LGHNA and CDR2 YNFKEQ. V was clipped by 1 base and J by 5 bases; unmatched bases: 3. The DNA of the CDR3 is TGTGCCAGCAGCCAAGGACTAGCGGGGTGGGAGACCCAGTACTTC. Its protein is CASSQGLAGWETQYF.

The rearrangement uses TRBV5-1 and TRBJ1-3; D unclear. Trimming took off 0 bases at V and 2 bases at J, with 6 bases between the two ends. Germline-derived CDR1 and CDR2 are SGHRS and YFSETQ. The CDR3 spans 14 residues. The CDR3 sequence is CASSLDITGNTIYF. DNA of the CDR3: TGCGCCAGCAGCTTGGATATTACTGGAAACACCATATATTTT.

The CDR3 DNA sequence: TGTGCCAGCACCTGGCGCAATCAGCCCCAGCATTTT. Translating gives CASTWRNQPQHF. The V call is TRBV28, the J call TRBJ1-5; D ambiguous. V lost 7 bases, J lost 2 bases, and 6 bases lay in between. The CDR3 spans 12 residues. Germline V gene data show CDR1 as MDHEN and CDR2 as SYDVKM.